Included here is one T cell receptor (beta chain) sequence, with context. Trimming stripped 9 bases from V and 4 bases from J, with 12 bases between. Germline CDR1 reads KGHDR; CDR2 reads SFDVKD. This CDR3 is built from 13 residues. These data come from a study of blood T cell repertoires in COVID-19. Across the study: COVID-19 samples, acute and convalescent, were from the United States, Italy and Spain. PBMCs, B-cell-depleted T cells, or T cells were the source of the cDNA or gDNA that made up the material.

Original analysis: The assay estimated nucleated cells by amplifying reference gene primers. Sequencing used immunoSEQ multiplex PCR; TCRdb keeps in-frame clones, though not all of them. That table gives V, J and clone size, and the DNA gave D and trimming. The repertoire holds 45,000 to 55,000 clones, with more than 70% as singletons. Sequenced: peripheral blood. This chain joins TRBV24-1 and TRBJ1-5, with D unresolved. The source of this sequence is a human donor in a cohort sampled during active COVID-19. CDR3 DNA sequence: TGTGCCACCGTCTTAACAGCAAATCAGCCCCAGCATTTT. This gives the protein CATVLTANQPQHF.